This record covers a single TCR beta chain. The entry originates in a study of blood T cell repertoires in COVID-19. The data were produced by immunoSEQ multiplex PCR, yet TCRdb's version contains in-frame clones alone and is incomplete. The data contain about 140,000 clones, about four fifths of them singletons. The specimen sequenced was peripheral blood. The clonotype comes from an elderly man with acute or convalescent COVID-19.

The CDR3 DNA is TGTGCCAGCAGTGAAGCGCAACAACCCCAGCATTTT. It translates to CASSEAQQPQHF. The chain employs TRBV2 and TRBJ1-5, with D unclear. Trimming stripped 0 bases from V and 10 bases from J, with 7 bases between. The CDR3 consists of 12 residues. CDR1 and CDR2 from the germline V gene are SNHLY and FYNNEI.